The source of this T cell receptor (beta chain) is a study of T cells in localized non-small cell lung cancer. Trimming pared 6 bases from V and 7 bases from J, leaving 9 bases between. Germline CDR1 is LNHDA and CDR2 is SQIVND (reference sequence). This CDR3 comprises 12 residues. Study results and caveats: The study sequenced only one region of the tumor. As a result, intratumor heterogeneity could not be excluded and remains possible. Peak T cell clonality was found in uninvolved adjacent lung, exceeding tumor. Greater blood T cell density accompanied longer overall survival.

Here immunoSEQ multiplex PCR was the method, and the copy in TCRdb shows in-frame clones only, minus some. There are 20,000 to 25,000 clones in the sample; 80% to 85% occur only once, and 4% to 5.5% lies in the top ten. Worth noting for this clone: The antigen remains undetermined.

V is TRBV19 and J is TRBJ1-4; D is perhaps TRBD1 (6 bases). The sequenced sample was PBMCs, obtained before any cancer treatment. The TCR comes from a man aged 40 to 70 with stage II lung adenocarcinoma. For the CDR3, the DNA is TGTGCCAGTAGCCTGACAGGTGAAAAACTGTTTTTT. Translated, it gives CASSLTGEKLFF.